This note documents a single T cell receptor (beta chain) sequence. What it recognizes is unknown. The sample originates from a study of tumor and adjacent non-tumor tissue in lung cancer. Study-level information: About 4.17 million productive TCRbeta reads were obtained per sample on average. The study, taken as a whole, reports: Compared with tumor, normal lung showed significantly lower TCR diversity. Top 100 clones took a larger repertoire share in normal lung.

The CDR3 has 12 amino acids. Per germline, CDR1 SGHKS and CDR2 YYEKEE (reference sequence). V was shortened by 6 bases and J by 7 bases, with 13 bases between the two germline ends. The library came from three nested PCR rounds adapted from ARM-PCR protocols. Each CDR3 protein gets one entry after TCRdb re-called the multiplex PCR reads with MiXCR. The table has just over 200,000 distinct CDR3 sequences, approximately 74% seen once. RNA was extracted from bulk tissue without any cell sorting. The source of this sequence is a man aged 55 to 70 with non-small cell lung cancer. Input material: lung tumor tissue. The chain couples TRBV5-5 to TRBJ1-1; no clear D gene. In nucleotides, the CDR3 is TGTGCCAGCACCCAAGGGCGGTTTGAAGCTTTCTTT. Protein sequence: CASTQGRFEAFF.